This TCR beta chain was found in a study of blood T cell repertoires in COVID-19. Study summary: Sample material is recorded as cDNA or gDNA derived from T cells, B-cell-depleted T cells, or PBMCs.

Authors' processing steps: Quantification of nucleated cells was approximated via reference gene primer amplification. Produced via immunoSEQ multiplex PCR; TCRdb's table is partial and in-frame only. That table gives V, J and clone size, and the DNA gave D and trimming. The sample has roughly 310,000 clones, roughly 90% seen once. Across about 22 US areas, participants ranged in age from roughly 18 to 95 years. For recovered donors of Cohort 3, there were two negative PCRs, clearance, or symptom resolution. This TCR derives from a man between 60 and 75 years old who had recovered from COVID-19. The sample taken for sequencing was PBMCs or T cells enriched from blood (not recorded which).

In DNA, the CDR3 is TGTGCCAGCAGCTTTTTGACAGGGAGCCCCAACTATGGCTACACCTTC. Protein sequence: CASSFLTGSPNYGYTF. The chain joins TRBV7-2 to TRBJ1-2, with 7 bases aligning to TRBD1. This CDR3 spans 16 amino acids. Germline CDR1 is SGHTA and CDR2 is FQGNSA. The V segment lost 3 bases and the J segment 2 bases; nucleotides outside the gene matches: 9.